This T cell receptor (beta chain) was captured in a study of blood T cell repertoires in COVID-19. About the research overall: There were acute and convalescent COVID-19 samples, and they came from the United States, Italy and Spain.

In the original analysis: Using reference gene primer amplification, nucleated cell counts were estimated. Some clones are missing from TCRdb's copy, which holds only in-frame ones; the method was immunoSEQ multiplex PCR. Clonal size and the V and J genes are those of that table, whereas D and trimming came from the DNA. The data show roughly 320,000 clones, roughly 85% seen once. The junction had 8 bases not matched to a gene; V was cut back by 3 bases and J by 3 bases. Looked up from germline, CDR1 is SGDLS and CDR2 is YYNGEE. The CDR3 loop spans 16 amino acids. The receptor comes from a human donor in a cohort sampled during active COVID-19. The sequenced sample consisted of peripheral blood. This chain uses TRBV9 with TRBJ2-7; 11 nucleotides line up with TRBD2. In DNA form, the CDR3 reads TGTGCCAGCAGCGCCTTCCTAGCGGGGGGACTCTACGAGCAGTACTTC. This codes for CASSAFLAGGLYEQYF.